This TCR beta chain was sequenced for a study of CXCR3-negative and CXCR3-positive naive CD8 T cells. Study as a whole: The dataset comprises approximately 140 million TRB reads in total, with about 1.5 +/- 0.3 million reads per library. General study results and limits: CXCR3-positive naive cells had TRB CDR3s that were more hydrophobic than CXCR3-negative naive cells had.

The TRB libraries of cDNA were built by UMI-labeled 5' RACE. TCRdb reprocessed the 5' RACE reads, with one entry per CDR3 protein and no DNA. The sample yields 85,000 to 120,000 distinct CDR3 sequences, of which the top ten take up more than 0.35%. This CDR3 spans 14 amino acids. CDR1 SQVTM and CDR2 ANQGSEA come from the germline V gene. Naive CD8+ T cells had a CD45RO-CCR7+CD27+CD95- phenotype. Worth noting for this clonotype: Antigen: not known.

The genes are TRBV29-1 and TRBJ2-3; the TRBD2 assignment by TCRdb is unverifiable without DNA. Sequencing input: naive CXCR3+ CD8+ T cells from blood. As for subset: CD45RO-CCR7+CD27+CD95- naive CD8+ T cells expressing CXCR3 (TNR3+). The TCR originated in a human donor in good health. Some clones in this sample may be carry-over from other donors' samples. The CDR3 loop is CSVASGVNADTQYF.